The 9 T cell receptor beta chains given below trace back to one sample, sequenced in a study of CD8 T cells in ankylosing spondylitis. TCRdb called the 5' RACE reads again in MiXCR, with one record for every CDR3 protein. This table has approximately 250,000 distinct CDR3 sequences, roughly 8% appearing once. Sequencing input: blood, either unsorted or a sorted T cell fraction (not recorded which). The source is a female donor with ankylosing spondylitis or in good health (not recorded which).

This clonotype showed up many times. V and J are TRBV3-1 and TRBJ2-3; D perhaps matches TRBD2 (5 bases). CDR3 length: 15 residues. CDR1 is LGHDT, CDR2 YNNKEL, per germline (reference sequence). The V end was cut by 6 bases, the J end by 2 bases, with 15 bases between. As DNA, the CDR3 is TGTGCCAGCAGTCTTGCCTCTAGCACCACAGATACGCAGTATTTT. Protein sequence: CASSLASSTTDTQYF.

This clonotype was counted at least ten times. The chain employs TRBV30 and TRBJ1-2; D is unclear. Germline V CDR1 and CDR2: GTSNPN, SVGIG (reference sequence). The V end lost 5 bases, the J end lost 4 bases, and 14 bases lay between the germline ends. The CDR3 is made up of 13 amino acids. CDR3: CAWGQRVTYGYTF. The CDR3 nucleotides read TGTGCCTGGGGTCAACGGGTTACCTATGGCTACACCTTC.

This clonotype showed up many times. The rearrangement links TRBV9 to TRBJ2-2; 7 nucleotides line up with TRBD2. CDR3 size: 16 residues. Trimming removed 6 bases from V and 2 bases from J; junction bases left unmatched: 10. CDR1 and CDR2 (germline): SGDLS, YYNGEE. The CDR3 coding sequence is TGTGCCAGCACCACGCGCGGGGACTATAACACCGGGGAGCTGTTTTTT. This codes for CASTTRGDYNTGELFF.

For this clonotype: The conserved phenylalanine or tryptophan is not found at the CDR3 terminus, so this likely reflects a read error. CDR3 in DNA: TGTGCCAGCAGCTTGGAGGGAGGCAAAAACATTCAGTACTCC. Translating it yields CASSLEGGKNIQYS. The chain is built from TRBV5-6 and TRBJ2-4; the D gene is possibly TRBD2 (6 bases). The V end was cut by 0 bases, the J end by 3 bases, with 7 bases between. This CDR3 contains 14 residues. From germline, CDR1 is SGHDT and CDR2 YYEEEE.

At least ten counts were recorded for this clonotype. The V call is TRBV28, the J call TRBJ2-2; D is unclear. The CDR3 spans 19 residues. Deletions cut 3 bases from V and 0 bases from J, with 20 bases between. CDR1 MDHEN and CDR2 SYDVKM come from the germline V gene. CDR3 residues: CASSFSFFSARANTGELFF. The CDR3 region has the DNA TGTGCCAGCAGTTTCTCCTTCTTCTCGGCCCGGGCGAACACCGGGGAGCTGTTTTTT.

This clonotype was seen at least ten times. The chain recombines TRBV20-1 with TRBJ1-2, with D possibly matching TRBD1 (5 bases). In germline, CDR1 is DFQATT, CDR2 SNEGSKA (reference sequence). V was clipped by 5 bases and J by 6 bases, with 19 bases between them. The CDR3 totals 14 residues. The CDR3 DNA reads TGCAGTGCTGGGGGTGGGAAGGGACGGGATGGCTACACCTTC. It yields the protein CSAGGGKGRDGYTF.

This clonotype came up many times. The J gene is TRBJ1-2, the V gene TRBV25-1; possible D gene TRBD1, 6 bases. The germline gives CDR1 MGHDK, CDR2 SYGVNS. Trimming removed 2 bases at V and 6 bases at J, with 13 bases between. CDR3 length: 14 residues. The CDR3 sequence: CASSEMTAGDGYTF. The CDR3 nucleotides are TGTGCCAGCAGTGAAATGACAGCAGGGGATGGCTACACCTTC.

This clonotype has at least ten counts. The rearrangement joins TRBV5-5 to TRBJ2-2; D remains ambiguous. CDR3 size: 13 residues. V was trimmed by 2 bases and J by 3 bases, leaving 5 bases between them. Germline loops: CDR1 SGHKS, CDR2 YYEKEE (reference sequence). The CDR3 spells CASSFLDTGELFF. The CDR3 DNA reads as TGTGCCAGCAGCTTCTTGGACACCGGGGAGCTGTTTTTT.

Ten or more counts support this clonotype. The chain has TRBV5-1 and TRBJ2-1, with D tentatively TRBD1 or TRBD2 (5 bases each). The CDR3 has 16 amino acids. The germline gives CDR1 SGHRS, CDR2 YFSETQ. V lost 0 bases and J lost 7, with 17 bases in between. The CDR3 DNA reads TGCGCCAGCAGCTTGGTTTTGGGACGGCTTGGTAATGAGCAGTTCTTC. Its translation: CASSLVLGRLGNEQFF. The variable domain in full, completed from reference TRBV5-1 and TRBJ2-1, reads KAGVTQTPRYLIKTRGQQVTLSCSPISGHRSVSWYQQTPGQGLQFLFEYFSETQRNKGNFPGRFSGRQFSNSRSEMNVSTLELGDSALYLCASSLVLGRLGNEQFFGPGTRLTVL.